This entry lists 14 T cell receptor beta chains sequenced from one sample in a study of T-cell memory formation after mild COVID-19 (dated by TCRdb to the early 2020s). Preparation of the library involved 5' RACE. Data came from an Illumina NovaSeq 6000. The public sequencing data were trimmed at Q25 with fastp and processed into clonotypes with MiXCR by TCRdb, which kept only in-frame beta chains. Here each entry gathers all rows of one CDR3 protein and keeps the most common genes and DNA. This sample is represented by roughly 580,000 distinct CDR3 sequences; more than 15% of them were singletons. The ten largest clonotypes hold 12% of the sample. Sample: PBMCs or a T cell subset sorted from them (not recorded which). The receptor source for this set is an adult woman who had mild COVID-19 (a few samples of this study predate the infection). The sample titles of this study are shuffled in the database, so cell type and time point are left out; the donor was told from shared clones.

This chain links TRBV5-1 with TRBJ2-2; D unresolved. The CDR3 extends over 16 amino acids. The V end was cut by 4 bases, the J end by 0 bases, with 13 bases between. Germline CDR1 and CDR2: SGHRS and YFSETQ. Here the CDR3 DNA reads TGCGCCAGCAGCCCGCAAAACAGTCCGAACACCGGGGAGCTGTTTTTT. This sequence encodes CASSPQNSPNTGELFF.

This clonotype was detected only a few times. The chain carries TRBV6-2 or TRBV6-3 and TRBJ2-1, with TRBD2 matching 14 bases. J gave up 9 bases and V 0 bases, and 4 bases lay outside the gene matches. From germline, CDR1 is MNHEY and CDR2 SVGEGT. This CDR3 is built from 16 residues. The CDR3 sequence: CASSYSGLAGAIEQFF. Written as DNA, the CDR3 is TGTGCCAGCAGTTACTCGGGACTAGCGGGAGCAATTGAGCAGTTCTTC.

This clonotype has a count of ten or more. The chain links TRBV6-5 to TRBJ1-3; weak D call: TRBD1 (5 bases). Germline CDR1 and CDR2: MNHEY and SVGAGI. Trimming stripped 2 bases from V and 0 bases from J, with 5 bases between. The CDR3 spans 14 residues. The CDR3 here is CASSYGGSGNTIYF. CDR3 coding DNA: TGTGCCAGCAGTTACGGGGGCTCTGGAAACACCATATATTTT.

V usage is TRBV6-6 and J usage is TRBJ2-7, with 11 bases that match TRBD1. From germline, CDR1 is MNHNY and CDR2 SVGAGI (reference sequence). V shed 6 bases, J shed 4 bases, and the junction held 5 bases outside the gene matches. This CDR3 has 14 residues. The CDR3 nucleotides are TGTGCCAGCAGGGACAGGGGGCGTGCGTACGAGCAGTACTTC. Its protein is CASRDRGRAYEQYF.

This clonotype was picked up a small number of times. The chain recombines TRBV29-1 with TRBJ1-2, with D possibly being TRBD1 (5 bases). The CDR3 covers 14 residues. Trimming pared 4 bases from V and 0 bases from J, leaving 12 bases between. Germline CDR1 and CDR2: SQVTM and ANQGSEA. As DNA, the CDR3 is TGCAGCGTTGCATTTGGAGGGGCTAACTATGGCTACACCTTC. Translated: CSVAFGGANYGYTF.

This clonotype was observed once. The chain employs TRBV6-1 and TRBJ1-5; no reliable D call. V was cut by 1 base and J by 6 bases, with 7 bases left in between. The length of the CDR3 is 13 residues. The germline CDR1 and CDR2 sequences are MNHNS and SASEGT. The CDR3 region has the DNA TGTGCCAGCAGTGAAGACTGGGGTCAGCCCCAGCATTTT. Protein: CASSEDWGQPQHF.

The chain is built from TRBV27 and TRBJ2-2, with D unresolved. CDR3 size: 13 residues. V was pared by 3 bases and J by 7 bases, with 9 bases between. CDR1 and CDR2 from the germline V gene are MNHEY and SMNVEV (reference sequence). This chain's CDR3 is CASSFRGFGELFF. The CDR3 coding sequence is TGTGCCAGCAGTTTCCGAGGATTCGGGGAGCTGTTTTTT.

The rearrangement uses TRBV3-1 and TRBJ2-1; a possible D gene is TRBD1 (6 bases). This CDR3 comprises 11 residues. Germline V gene data show CDR1 as LGHDT and CDR2 as YNNKEL (reference sequence). The V end lost 4 bases, the J end lost 10 bases, and 8 bases lay between the germline ends. In DNA, the CDR3 is TGTGCCAGCAGCCGGACAGAAGAGCAGTTCTTC. It encodes CASSRTEEQFF.

This clonotype has only one observation. The chain joins TRBV19 to TRBJ2-7; TRBD1 aligns across 8 bases. Germline-derived CDR1 and CDR2 are LNHDA and SQIVND (reference sequence). This CDR3 comprises 13 residues. Germline trimming cut 3 bases from V and 2 bases from J; bases unmatched to any gene: 0. DNA of the CDR3: TGTGCCAGTAGTATGACAGGGGCCTACGAGCAGTACTTC. This translates into CASSMTGAYEQYF.

This clonotype occurred a few times. The chain is built from TRBV7-8 and TRBJ1-1; possibly TRBD1 for D (5 bases). The germline V and J ends were trimmed by 1 base and 4 bases, with 13 bases remaining between them. CDR1 and CDR2 from the germline V gene are SGHVS and FQNEAQ. This CDR3 spans 15 amino acids. The CDR3 protein is CASSLEPGRGTEAFF. The DNA for the CDR3 is TGTGCCAGCAGCTTAGAACCGGGACGGGGCACTGAAGCTTTCTTT.

This clonotype was found a few times. This chain uses TRBV12-3 or TRBV12-4 with TRBJ2-1, with TRBD1 identical over 8 bases. With V trimmed by 6 bases and J by 8 bases, 12 bases remained unmatched. The CDR3 spans 15 residues. In nucleotides, the CDR3 is TGTGCCAGCAGACCGGGACAGGTGACATTGGATGAGCAGTTCTTC. This translates into CASRPGQVTLDEQFF.

The V and J genes are TRBV2 and TRBJ2-5; the match to TRBD2 covers 9 bases. CDR3 length: 16 residues. The germline CDR1 and CDR2 sequences are SNHLY and FYNNEI. Trimming at V came to 4 bases and at J to 3 bases, leaving 9 bases not matched to a gene. The CDR3 is CASSATSGRDKETQYF. In DNA form, the CDR3 reads TGTGCCAGCAGTGCTACTAGCGGGCGGGACAAAGAGACCCAGTACTTC.

V is TRBV19 and J is TRBJ2-1; D is possibly TRBD1 or TRBD2 (5 bases each). Looked up from germline, CDR1 is LNHDA and CDR2 is SQIVND (reference sequence). The CDR3 is made up of 15 amino acids. The V end was cut by 1 base, the J end by 6 bases, with 13 bases between. The chain's CDR3 is CASSIVVAQGNEQFF. For the CDR3, the DNA is TGTGCCAGTAGTATAGTGGTAGCGCAGGGCAATGAGCAGTTCTTC.

The chain carries TRBV5-1 and TRBJ2-1, with D possibly being TRBD1 (5 bases). Trimming took 6 bases from V and 5 from J, leaving 18 bases between them. The CDR3 extends over 15 amino acids. The V gene's germline CDR1 is SGHRS and CDR2 YFSETQ. The DNA of the CDR3 is TGCGCCAGCAACTCTGGAAAGGGGATAGACAATGAGCAGTTCTTC. Translating it yields CASNSGKGIDNEQFF.